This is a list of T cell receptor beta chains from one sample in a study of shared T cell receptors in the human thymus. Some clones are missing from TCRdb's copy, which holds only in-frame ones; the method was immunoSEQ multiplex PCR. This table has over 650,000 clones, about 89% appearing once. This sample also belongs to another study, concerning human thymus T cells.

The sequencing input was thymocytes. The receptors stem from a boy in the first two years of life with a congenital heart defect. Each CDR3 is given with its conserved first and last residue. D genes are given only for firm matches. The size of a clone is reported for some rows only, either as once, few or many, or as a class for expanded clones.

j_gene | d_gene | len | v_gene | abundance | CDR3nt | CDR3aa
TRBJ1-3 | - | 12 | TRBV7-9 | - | TGTGCCAGCAGCTTAAATCAGAACACCATATATTTT | CASSLNQNTIYF
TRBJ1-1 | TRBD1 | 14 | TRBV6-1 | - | TGTGCCAGCAGGCCGGGACAGGCGAACACTGAAGCTTTCTTT | CASRPGQANTEAFF
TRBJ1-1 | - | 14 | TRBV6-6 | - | TGTGCCAGCAACATCCAGCAGCGGAACACTGAAGCTTTCTTT | CASNIQQRNTEAFF
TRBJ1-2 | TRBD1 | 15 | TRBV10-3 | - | TGTGCCATCAGTGAGTCGGCAGGGGGCGCGTTTGGCTACACCTTC | CAISESAGGAFGYTF
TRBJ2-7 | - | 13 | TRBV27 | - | TGTGCCAGCAGCACCGGGACATTCTACGAGCAGTACTTC | CASSTGTFYEQYF
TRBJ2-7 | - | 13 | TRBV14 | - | TGTGCCAGCAGCCAAGGAGGATTCTACGAGCAGTACTTC | CASSQGGFYEQYF
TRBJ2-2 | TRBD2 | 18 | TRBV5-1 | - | TGCGCCAGCAGCCCGGCCGGAACTAGCGGGAGGGATACCGGGGAGCTGTTTTTT | CASSPAGTSGRDTGELFF
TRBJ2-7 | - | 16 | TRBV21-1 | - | TGTGCCAGCAGCAACTCTTGGGACATTGGCTCCTACGAGCAGTACTTC | CASSNSWDIGSYEQYF
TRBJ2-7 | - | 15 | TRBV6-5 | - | TGTGCCAGCAGTTCCGCTCTAGGTCCCCTCTACGAGCAGTACTTC | CASSSALGPLYEQYF
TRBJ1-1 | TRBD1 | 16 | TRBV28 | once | TGTGCCAGCAGACAAAAGACAGGGGGGAGGCCCTTAGAAGCTTTCTTT | CASRQKTGGRPLEAFF
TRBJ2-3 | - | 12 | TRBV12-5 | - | TGTGCTAGTGCCCCGTCCGAGAATACGCAGTATTTT | CASAPSENTQYF
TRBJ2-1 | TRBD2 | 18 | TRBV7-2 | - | TGTGCCAGCAGCTCGACTAGCGGGAGGGCATCCCCCTACAATGAGCAGTTCTTC | CASSSTSGRASPYNEQFF
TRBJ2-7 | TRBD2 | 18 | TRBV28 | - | TGTGCCAGCAGTTTATCCCGACCTAGCGGGAGCGGGGGAGACGAGCAGTACTTC | CASSLSRPSGSGGDEQYF
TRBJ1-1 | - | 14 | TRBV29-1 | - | TGCAGCGTTGAAGAAAACCAGGGAGGCACTGAAGCTTTCTTT | CSVEENQGGTEAFF
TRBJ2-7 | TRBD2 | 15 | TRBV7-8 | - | TGTGCCAGCAGCTTAGGGACTAGCGGGAACTACGAGCAGTACTTC | CASSLGTSGNYEQYF
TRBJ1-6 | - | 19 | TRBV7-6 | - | TGTGCCAGCAGCTTAGTCGGTAGTCACCCGGGGGGACATAATTCACCCCTCCACTTT | CASSLVGSHPGGHNSPLHF
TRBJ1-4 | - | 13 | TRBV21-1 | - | TGTGCCAGTAAGGGGTGGGGTAATGAAAAACTGTTTTTT | CASKGWGNEKLFF
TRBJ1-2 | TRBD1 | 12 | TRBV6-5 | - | TGTGCCAGCAAACAGGGGAACTATGGCTACACCTTC | CASKQGNYGYTF
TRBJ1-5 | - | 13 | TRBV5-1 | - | TGCGCCAGCAGCTTGGACAGGAATCAGCCCCAGCATTTT | CASSLDRNQPQHF
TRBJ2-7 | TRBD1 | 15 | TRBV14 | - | TGTGCCAGCAGCCAGGACAGGGGGCGCAGCCACGAGCAGTACTTC | CASSQDRGRSHEQYF
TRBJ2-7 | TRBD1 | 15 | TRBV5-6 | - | TGTGCCAGCAGCTTGGACTACAGGGGGGCCTACGAGCAGTACTTC | CASSLDYRGAYEQYF
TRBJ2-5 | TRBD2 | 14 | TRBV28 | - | TGTGCCAGCTTGGGGGAGGGGTTCCAAGAGACCCAGTACTTC | CASLGEGFQETQYF
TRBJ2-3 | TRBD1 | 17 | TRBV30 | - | TGTGCCTGGAGTAACCTGAGTGTTCGACAGGGATTTGATACGCAGTATTTT | CAWSNLSVRQGFDTQYF
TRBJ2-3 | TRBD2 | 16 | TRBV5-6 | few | TGTGCCAGCAGCTATGGCGGGGGGGCGGGCACAGATACGCAGTATTTT | CASSYGGGAGTDTQYF
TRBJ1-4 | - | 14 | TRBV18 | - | TGTGCCAGCTCTCAGGGACAAATGGCGGAAAAACTGTTTTTT | CASSQGQMAEKLFF
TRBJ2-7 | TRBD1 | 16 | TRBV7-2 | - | TGTGCCAGCAGCTTCGCGCGGCGGGACAGGAGCTACGAGCAGTACTTC | CASSFARRDRSYEQYF
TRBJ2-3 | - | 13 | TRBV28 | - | TGTGCCAGCAGTACCCACAGGACAGATACGCAGTATTTT | CASSTHRTDTQYF
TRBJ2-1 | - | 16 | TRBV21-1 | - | TGTGCCAGCAGCAAAGAGGCTAGCGGGAGGATCCCTAGGCAGTTCTTC | CASSKEASGRIPRQFF
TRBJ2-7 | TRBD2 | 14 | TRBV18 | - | TGTGCCAGCTTAAAAAGCGGGGGGGACTACGAGCAGTACTTC | CASLKSGGDYEQYF
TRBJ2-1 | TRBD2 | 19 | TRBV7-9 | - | TGTGCCAGCAGCTTAGATCCCCCGGGACTAGCGGGAGGGTGGGATGAGCAGTTCTTC | CASSLDPPGLAGGWDEQFF
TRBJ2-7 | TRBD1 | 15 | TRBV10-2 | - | TGCGCCAGCAGTGGGAGCGACAGGGGGGGGTACGAGCAGTACTTC | CASSGSDRGGYEQYF
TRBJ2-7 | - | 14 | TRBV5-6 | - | TGTGCCAGCAGATATAGGGACACCGACTACGAGCAGTACTTC | CASRYRDTDYEQYF
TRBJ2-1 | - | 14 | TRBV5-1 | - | TGCGCCAGCAGTCAGGACCCAGCGCGGGGTGAGCAGTTCTTC | CASSQDPARGEQFF
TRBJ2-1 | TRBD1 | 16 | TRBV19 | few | TGTGCCAGTAGTATAGGTGTTAAGGACAGGGGATGCGAGCAGTTCTTC | CASSIGVKDRGCEQFF
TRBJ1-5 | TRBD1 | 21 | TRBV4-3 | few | TGCGCCAGCAGCCAAGATACCCCGACAGGGGTCGGAGGAGGGAGCAATCAGCCCCAGCATTTT | CASSQDTPTGVGGGSNQPQHF
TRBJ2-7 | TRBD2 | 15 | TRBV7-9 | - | TGTGCCAGCAGCCAAAGCGGGGCTGGCTCCTACGAGCAGTACTTC | CASSQSGAGSYEQYF
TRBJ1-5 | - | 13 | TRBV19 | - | TGTGCCAGTAAGTTTCTGGGCACTCAGCCCCAGCATTTT | CASKFLGTQPQHF
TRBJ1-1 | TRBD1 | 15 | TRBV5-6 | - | TGTGCCAGCAGCCAGACCGGACAGGGGAGGTCTGAAGCTTTCTTT | CASSQTGQGRSEAFF
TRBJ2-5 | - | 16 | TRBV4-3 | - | TGCGCCAGCAGCCAAGAAATCGCAGGGCTTCGGGAGACCCAGTACTTC | CASSQEIAGLRETQYF
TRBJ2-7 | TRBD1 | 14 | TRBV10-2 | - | TGCGCCAGTAGACCGGGACAGGGGACCGTCGAGCAGTACTTC | CASRPGQGTVEQYF
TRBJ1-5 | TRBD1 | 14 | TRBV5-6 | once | TGTGCCAGCAGCCTGACAGGGTCCGGTCAGCCCCAGCATTTT | CASSLTGSGQPQHF
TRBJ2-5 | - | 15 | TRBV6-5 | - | TGTGCCAGCAGTTACCTCGGACAGTCCCAAGAGACCCAGTACTTC | CASSYLGQSQETQYF
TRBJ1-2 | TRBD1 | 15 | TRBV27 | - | TGTGCCAGCAGTCCCGGCCAGGGGGCGCGGAATGGCTACACCTTC | CASSPGQGARNGYTF
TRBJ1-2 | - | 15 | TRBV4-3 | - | TGCGCCAGCAGCCAATCGGTCAGGCTAAACTATGGCTACACCTTC | CASSQSVRLNYGYTF
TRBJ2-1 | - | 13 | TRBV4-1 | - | TGCGCCAGCAGCCAACAGGGTGACAATGAGCAGTTCTTC | CASSQQGDNEQFF
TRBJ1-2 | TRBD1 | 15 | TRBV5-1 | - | TGCGCCAGTACTGGGACAGAACCATCTAACTATGGCTACACCTTC | CASTGTEPSNYGYTF
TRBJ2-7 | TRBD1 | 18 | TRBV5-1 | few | TGCGCCAGCAGCTTGTTTCGCCCTCCGGGACAGAGAGATTACGAGCAGTACTTC | CASSLFRPPGQRDYEQYF
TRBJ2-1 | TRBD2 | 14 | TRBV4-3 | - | TGCGCCAGCAGCCTGGGACTAGCGGGGGGTTTGAAGTTCTTC | CASSLGLAGGLKFF
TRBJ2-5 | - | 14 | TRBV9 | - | TGTGCCAGCAGCGTAGTTGGGCAGCAAGAGACCCAGTACTTC | CASSVVGQQETQYF
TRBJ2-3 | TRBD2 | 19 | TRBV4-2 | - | TGTGCCAGCAGCCGTACGACTAGCGGGGGCCACACCAGCACAGATACGCAGTATTTT | CASSRTTSGGHTSTDTQYF
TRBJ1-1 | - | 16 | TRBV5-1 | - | TGCGCCAGCAGCTTGGAAGGGGACAACACTTCCGGGATTGCTTTCTTT | CASSLEGDNTSGIAFF
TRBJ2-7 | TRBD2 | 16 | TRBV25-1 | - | TGTGCCAGCAGTGAAATGGGTAGCGGGGGGGGGTACGAGCAGTACTTC | CASSEMGSGGGYEQYF
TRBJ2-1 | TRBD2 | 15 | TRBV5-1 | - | TGCGCCAGCAGCTTGGAAGTAGCGGGAGGACATGAGCAGTTCTTC | CASSLEVAGGHEQFF
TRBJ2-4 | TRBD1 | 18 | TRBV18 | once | TGTGCCAGCTCACCTGACAGGGGACCCAGTCTAGCCAAAAACATTCAGTACTTC | CASSPDRGPSLAKNIQYF
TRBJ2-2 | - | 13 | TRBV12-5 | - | TGTGCTAGCAGGGGCCCGCGGACCGGGGAGCTGTTTTTT | CASRGPRTGELFF
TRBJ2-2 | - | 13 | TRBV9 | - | TGTGCCAGCAACGCCTACAACACCGGGGAGCTGTTTTTT | CASNAYNTGELFF
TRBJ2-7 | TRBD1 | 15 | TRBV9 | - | TGTGCCAGCAGCGTAGGAGACAGGGACGAGTACGAGCAGTACTTC | CASSVGDRDEYEQYF
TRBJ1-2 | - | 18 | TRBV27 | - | TGTGCCAGCAGTTTATTCGGTGGTCGGGAGGGACTATACTATGGCTACACCTTC | CASSLFGGREGLYYGYTF
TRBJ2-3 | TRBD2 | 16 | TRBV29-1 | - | TGCAGCGTTGTAGGGGGACTAGCGGATAGCACAGATACGCAGTATTTT | CSVVGGLADSTDTQYF
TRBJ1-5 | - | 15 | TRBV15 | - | TGTGCCACCAGCAGAGGGGCTATTTGGAATCAGCCCCAGCATTTT | CATSRGAIWNQPQHF